This is a list of T cell receptor beta chains from one sample in a study of OX40 agonist ivuxolimab in advanced cancers. Sequenced by immunoSEQ multiplex PCR; TCRdb stores in-frame clones only, minus some. The sample gives around 15,000 clones, about 75% of which show up once; 16% is in the top ten. Material: CD4+ or CD8+ T cells sorted from blood, obtained in a trial of the OX40 agonist ivuxolimab. The source of these receptors is an adult with an advanced solid tumor such as melanoma, head and neck, liver or kidney cancer. Each CDR3 is given with its conserved first and last residue. The D gene is left open where the match is weak. Part of the rows lack a size; the others show once, few, many or a class for expanded clones.

TRBJ1-4 once TRBV4-3 - CASSQDRATNEKLFF TGCGCCAGCAGCCAAGACAGGGCAACTAATGAAAAACTGTTTTTT
TRBJ2-7 - TRBV10-3 TRBD1 CAISLTGEAYEQYF TGTGCCATCAGCCTGACAGGGGAAGCGTACGAGCAGTACTTC
TRBJ1-4 - TRBV7-9 - CASSSDLEGDEKLFF TGTGCCAGCAGCTCCGACTTGGAGGGAGATGAAAAACTGTTTTTT
TRBJ2-1 - TRBV4-1 - CASSQEWRGYRSYNEQFF TGCGCCAGCAGCCAAGAGTGGCGTGGGTACCGCTCTTACAATGAGCAGTTCTTC
TRBJ1-2 - TRBV5-1 - CASSETGSRGYTF TGCGCCAGCAGCGAGACAGGCTCTCGGGGCTACACCTTC
TRBJ1-2 - TRBV7-8 TRBD1 CASSPQTRTGGGYTF TGTGCCAGCAGCCCCCAAACCAGGACAGGGGGCGGCTACACCTTC
TRBJ1-3 - TRBV7-9 TRBD1 CASRSGQGSGNTIYF TGTGCCAGCAGATCCGGACAGGGGTCTGGAAACACCATATATTTT
TRBJ2-1 few TRBV5-6 - CASSPGGLSREQFF TGTGCCAGCAGTCCGGGGGGCCTTTCTAGAGAGCAGTTCTTC
TRBJ2-7 - TRBV5-1 TRBD1 CASSPAGQGAESYEQYF TGCGCCAGCAGCCCGGCGGGACAGGGGGCCGAATCCTACGAGCAGTACTTC
TRBJ2-1 few TRBV5-1 TRBD1 CASSFRDRAYNEQFF TGCGCCAGCAGCTTCCGGGACAGGGCTTACAATGAGCAGTTCTTC
TRBJ2-5 - TRBV9 TRBD2 CASSPGLAGAGETQYF TGTGCCAGCAGCCCAGGACTAGCGGGGGCGGGGGAGACCCAGTACTTC
TRBJ2-6 - TRBV9 TRBD1 CASSERQGAGANVLTF TGTGCCAGCAGCGAGAGACAGGGCGCTGGGGCCAACGTCCTGACTTTC
TRBJ1-2 - TRBV19 TRBD1 CASSIQGQGLPGYTF TGTGCCAGTAGTATTCAGGGACAGGGATTACCTGGCTACACCTTC
TRBJ2-7 - TRBV2 TRBD2 CASRPGLVSYEQYF TGTGCCAGCAGACCGGGACTAGTTTCTTACGAGCAGTACTTC
TRBJ2-7 few TRBV7-9 - CASGLRGDEQYF TGTGCCAGCGGCCTTAGAGGCGACGAGCAGTACTTC
TRBJ2-3 - TRBV7-2 TRBD2 CASSSPPGGPSSTDTQYF TGTGCCAGCAGCTCCCCCCCGGGGGGGCCATCTAGCACAGATACGCAGTATTTT
TRBJ2-7 - TRBV11-2 - CASSPDAGRPEGYEQYF TGTGCCAGCAGCCCAGACGCGGGCCGGCCTGAGGGGTACGAGCAGTACTTC
TRBJ2-3 - TRBV7-3 TRBD1 CASSLSGGGGDTQYF TGTGCCAGCAGCTTATCAGGGGGCGGCGGAGATACGCAGTATTTT
TRBJ2-7 - TRBV5-8 - CASSPDIDEQYF TGTGCCAGCAGCCCAGACATCGACGAGCAGTACTTC
TRBJ1-2 - TRBV2 - CASSDSYNYGYTF TGTGCCAGCTCGGACAGTTATAACTATGGCTACACCTTC
TRBJ2-1 - TRBV7-9 - CASSLAVGYNEQFF TGTGCCAGCAGCTTAGCGGTGGGCTACAATGAGCAGTTCTTC
TRBJ1-2 once TRBV5-6 - CASSLGSVLGGYTF TGTGCCAGCAGCTTGGGTAGCGTACTGGGCGGCTACACCTTC
TRBJ2-7 - TRBV6-5 - CASSFGGEQYF TGTGCCAGCAGTTTTGGGGGCGAGCAGTACTTC
TRBJ2-7 - TRBV4-1 TRBD2 CASSPTAGGPEQYF TGCGCCAGCAGCCCGACAGCGGGGGGGCCCGAGCAGTACTTC
TRBJ2-7 few TRBV5-5 TRBD1 CASSRGQGPSYEQYF TGTGCCAGCAGCCGTGGACAGGGGCCCTCCTACGAGCAGTACTTC
TRBJ2-5 - TRBV7-9 TRBD1 CASSLLGTGQETQYF TGTGCCAGCAGCTTACTGGGGACAGGGCAAGAGACCCAGTACTTC
TRBJ2-5 - TRBV7-8 - CASSFGREWETQYF TGTGCCAGCAGCTTCGGCCGTGAGTGGGAGACCCAGTACTTC
TRBJ2-4 - TRBV5-6 TRBD2 CASSPGLASNIQYF TGTGCCAGCAGCCCGGGACTAGCCTCAAACATTCAGTACTTC
TRBJ1-3 - TRBV4-1 TRBD1 CASSQGPQGLGNTIYF TGCGCCAGCAGCCAAGGGCCACAGGGGCTGGGAAACACCATATATTTT
TRBJ1-1 few TRBV6-5 - CASSYSGGPMNTEAFF TGTGCCAGCAGTTACTCGGGGGGGCCTATGAACACTGAAGCTTTCTTT
TRBJ1-4 - TRBV9 TRBD1 CASSETSGGLEEKLFF TGTGCCAGCAGCGAAACTTCAGGGGGATTGGAAGAAAAACTGTTTTTT
TRBJ2-3 - TRBV10-1 TRBD2 CASSESWRTSGGAITDTQYF TGCGCCAGCAGTGAGTCCTGGAGGACTAGCGGGGGGGCCATCACAGATACGCAGTATTTT
TRBJ2-7 - TRBV7-9 - CASSLNSYEQYF TGTGCCAGCAGCTTGAATTCCTACGAGCAGTACTTC
TRBJ1-1 - TRBV6-1 - CASRTGSDTEAFF TGTGCCAGCAGAACAGGGTCCGACACTGAAGCTTTCTTT
TRBJ1-1 - TRBV19 - CASTLKGRPTEAFF TGTGCCAGTACCCTTAAGGGACGGCCTACTGAAGCTTTCTTT
TRBJ2-1 - TRBV9 - CASSVHSANEQFF TGTGCCAGCAGCGTCCACTCGGCCAATGAGCAGTTCTTC
TRBJ1-2 once TRBV4-1 - CASSQVLGGYYGYTF TGCGCCAGCAGCCAAGTTCTCGGGGGTTACTATGGCTACACCTTC
TRBJ1-1 - TRBV5-5 TRBD1 CASSLEDRGSEAFF TGTGCCAGCAGCTTGGAGGACAGGGGCTCTGAAGCTTTCTTT
TRBJ2-7 - TRBV4-2 - CASSQLVRDEQYF TGTGCCAGCAGCCAACTGGTGAGGGACGAGCAGTACTTC
TRBJ2-3 few TRBV12-5 - CASETALSTDTQYF TGTGCTAGTGAAACGGCGCTTAGCACAGATACGCAGTATTTT
TRBJ2-7 - TRBV10-2 TRBD2 CASSDGLAGVEQYF TGCGCCAGCAGTGACGGACTAGCAGGTGTCGAGCAGTACTTC
TRBJ2-6 - TRBV7-5 - CARKTSRQSRANVLTF TGTGCCAGAAAGACAAGTAGACAAAGTCGGGCCAACGTCCTGACTTTC
TRBJ2-7 - TRBV10-3 - CASLSEEPSSYEQYF TGTGCCTCCCTGAGTGAGGAGCCTAGCTCCTACGAGCAGTACTTC
TRBJ2-1 - TRBV6-4 TRBD2 CASSDSRGGYNEQFF TGTGCCAGCAGTGACTCGCGGGGGGGATACAATGAGCAGTTCTTC
TRBJ2-3 - TRBV7-3 - CASSSYGGSAQYF TGTGCCAGCAGCTCGTACGGCGGGTCGGCGCAGTATTTT
TRBJ1-1 - TRBV2 - CASKGTSGNTEAFF TGTGCCAGCAAGGGCACGAGCGGCAACACTGAAGCTTTCTTT
TRBJ2-7 - TRBV13 - CASSLVQENTYEQYF TGTGCCAGCAGCTTAGTACAGGAAAACACCTACGAGCAGTACTTC
TRBJ1-2 medium-sized TRBV5-4 - CASSLGLVARTGYTF TGTGCCAGCAGCTTGGGGCTCGTGGCCCGAACTGGCTACACCTTC
TRBJ2-7 few TRBV15 - CATSRDEDEQYF TGTGCCACCAGCAGAGATGAGGACGAGCAGTACTTC
TRBJ1-2 - TRBV11-2 TRBD1 CASSEGTGGWYGYTF TGTGCCAGCAGCGAGGGGACAGGGGGCTGGTATGGCTACACCTTC
TRBJ1-1 medium-sized TRBV11-1 - CASSLQGTEAFF TGTGCCAGCAGCTTACAGGGCACTGAAGCTTTCTTT
TRBJ1-1 - TRBV7-1 TRBD1 CASSPGQGNTEAFF TGTGCCAGCAGCCCCGGACAGGGGAACACTGAAGCTTTCTTT
TRBJ2-1 - TRBV6-1 - CASSERRLNNEQFF TGTGCCAGCAGTGAAAGGAGGCTAAACAATGAGCAGTTCTTC